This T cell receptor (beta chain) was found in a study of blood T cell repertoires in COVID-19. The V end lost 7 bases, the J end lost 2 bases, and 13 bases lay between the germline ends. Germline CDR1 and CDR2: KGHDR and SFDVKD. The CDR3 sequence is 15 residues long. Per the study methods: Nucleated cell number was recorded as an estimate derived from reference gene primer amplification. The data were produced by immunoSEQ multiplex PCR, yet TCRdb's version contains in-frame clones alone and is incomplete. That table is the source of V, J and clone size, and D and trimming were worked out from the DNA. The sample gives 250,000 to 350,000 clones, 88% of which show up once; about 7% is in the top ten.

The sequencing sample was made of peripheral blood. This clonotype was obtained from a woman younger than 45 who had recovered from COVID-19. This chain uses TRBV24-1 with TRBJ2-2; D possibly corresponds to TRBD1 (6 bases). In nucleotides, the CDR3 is TGTGCCACCAGATCCGGGACATTTAACACCGGGGAGCTGTTTTTT. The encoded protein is CATRSGTFNTGELFF.